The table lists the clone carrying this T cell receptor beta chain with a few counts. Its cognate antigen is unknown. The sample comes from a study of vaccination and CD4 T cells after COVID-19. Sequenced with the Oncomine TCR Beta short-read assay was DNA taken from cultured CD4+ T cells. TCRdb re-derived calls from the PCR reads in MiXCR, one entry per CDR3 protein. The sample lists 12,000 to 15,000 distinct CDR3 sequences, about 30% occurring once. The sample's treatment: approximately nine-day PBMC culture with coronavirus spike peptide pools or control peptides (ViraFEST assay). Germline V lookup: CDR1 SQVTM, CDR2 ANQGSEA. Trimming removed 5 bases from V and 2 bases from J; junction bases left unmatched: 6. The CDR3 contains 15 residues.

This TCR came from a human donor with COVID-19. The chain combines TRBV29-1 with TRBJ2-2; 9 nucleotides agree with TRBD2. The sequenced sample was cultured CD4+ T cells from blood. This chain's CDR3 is CSVLGREGNTGELFF. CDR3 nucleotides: TGCAGCGTTCTGGGGCGGGAGGGAAACACCGGGGAGCTGTTTTTT.